This TCR beta chain was sequenced in a study of CD8+CD57+ T cells in acquired aplastic anemia. This clonotype was recorded many times. TCR beta VDJ and CDR3 profiling used genomic DNA as template. From the reads, TCRdb called clonotypes with MiXCR, one entry per CDR3 protein. This repertoire shows around 190,000 distinct CDR3 sequences, 61% found once; its top ten account for less than 30%. CDR1 and CDR2 from the germline V gene are MGHDK and SYGVNS. This CDR3 is 11 amino acids long. What was sequenced was sorted CD4+, CD8+, or CD8+CD57+ T cells (not recorded which) from PBMCs. V usage is TRBV25-1 and J usage is TRBJ1-2; TRBD1 might be the D (6 bases). This TCR derives from a human donor in good health. CDR3 protein: CATGAGYGYTF. The CDR3 nucleotides read TGTGCTACGGGGGCAGGGTATGGCTACACCTTC.